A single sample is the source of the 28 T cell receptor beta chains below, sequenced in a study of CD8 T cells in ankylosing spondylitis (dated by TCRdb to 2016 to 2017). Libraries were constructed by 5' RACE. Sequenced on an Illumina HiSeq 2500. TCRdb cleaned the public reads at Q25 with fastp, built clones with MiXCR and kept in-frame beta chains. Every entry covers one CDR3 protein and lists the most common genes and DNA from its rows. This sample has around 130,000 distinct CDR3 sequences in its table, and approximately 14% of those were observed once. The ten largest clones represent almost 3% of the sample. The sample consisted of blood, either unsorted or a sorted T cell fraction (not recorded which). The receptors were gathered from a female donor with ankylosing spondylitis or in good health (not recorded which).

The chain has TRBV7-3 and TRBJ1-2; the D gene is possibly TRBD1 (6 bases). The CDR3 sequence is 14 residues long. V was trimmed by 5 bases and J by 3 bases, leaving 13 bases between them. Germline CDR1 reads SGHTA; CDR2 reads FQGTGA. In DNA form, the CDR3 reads TGTGCCAGCAGCCATTCGGCAGGGGACTATGGCTACACCTTC. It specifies CASSHSAGDYGYTF.

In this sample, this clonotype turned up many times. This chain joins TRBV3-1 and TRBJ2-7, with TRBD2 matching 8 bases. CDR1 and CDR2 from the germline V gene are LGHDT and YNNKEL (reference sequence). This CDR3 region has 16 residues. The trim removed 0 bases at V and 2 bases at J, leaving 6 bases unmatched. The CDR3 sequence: CASSQDWSGSPYEQYF. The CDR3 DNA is TGTGCCAGCAGCCAAGACTGGAGCGGGAGTCCCTACGAGCAGTACTTC.

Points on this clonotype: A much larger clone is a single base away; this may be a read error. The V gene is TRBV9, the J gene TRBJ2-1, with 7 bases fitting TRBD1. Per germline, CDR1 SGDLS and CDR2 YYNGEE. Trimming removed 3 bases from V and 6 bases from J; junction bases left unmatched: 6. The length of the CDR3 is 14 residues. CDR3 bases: TGTGCCAGCAGCGCCTGGGACAGAAGCAATGAGCAGTTCTTC. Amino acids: CASSAWDRSNEQFF.

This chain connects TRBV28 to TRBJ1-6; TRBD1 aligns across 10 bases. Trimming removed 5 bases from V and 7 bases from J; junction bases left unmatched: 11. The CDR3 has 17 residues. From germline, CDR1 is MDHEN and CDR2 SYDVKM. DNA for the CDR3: TGTGCCAGCAGTGCGCCCGGGACAGGGGAAATCAATTCACCCCTCCACTTT. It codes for CASSAPGTGEINSPLHF.

DNA of the CDR3: TGTGCCAGCAGCTTAGTATCGGGTCAGAGTTTTGGAAACACCATATATTTT. Translation: CASSLVSGQSFGNTIYF. This chain joins TRBV7-2 and TRBJ1-3; D is ambiguous. The length of the CDR3 is 17 residues. Trimming pared 1 base from V and 3 bases from J, leaving 16 bases between. Germline V gene sequence: CDR1 SGHTA, CDR2 FQGNSA.

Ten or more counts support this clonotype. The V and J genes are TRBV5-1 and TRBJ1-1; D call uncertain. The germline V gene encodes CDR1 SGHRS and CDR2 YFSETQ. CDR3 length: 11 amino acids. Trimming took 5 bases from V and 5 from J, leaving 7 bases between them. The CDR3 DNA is TGCGCCAGCAGAAGGGAGACTGAAGCTTTCTTT. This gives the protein CASRRETEAFF.

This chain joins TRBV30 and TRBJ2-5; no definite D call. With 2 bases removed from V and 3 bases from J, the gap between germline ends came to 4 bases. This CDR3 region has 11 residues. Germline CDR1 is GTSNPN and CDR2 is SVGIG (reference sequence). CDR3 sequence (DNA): TGTGCCTGGAGTCTCAAAGAGACCCAGTACTTC. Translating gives CAWSLKETQYF.

For the CDR3, the DNA is TGTGCCAGCAGTGACCAGGGGGGTGAGAGCACCGGACTAGATCACGAGCAGTACTTC. As protein: CASSDQGGESTGLDHEQYF. The rearrangement links TRBV25-1 to TRBJ2-7, with D tentatively TRBD1 or TRBD2 (7 bases each). The CDR3 extends over 19 amino acids. Trimming took off 3 bases at V and 5 bases at J, with 29 bases between the two ends. Germline CDR1 MGHDK, CDR2 SYGVNS.

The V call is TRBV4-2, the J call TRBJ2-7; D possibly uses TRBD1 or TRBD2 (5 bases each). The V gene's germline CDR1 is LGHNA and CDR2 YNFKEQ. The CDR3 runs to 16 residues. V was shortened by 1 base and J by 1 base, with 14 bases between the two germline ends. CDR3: CASSQATGAVSYEQYF. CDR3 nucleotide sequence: TGTGCCAGCAGCCAAGCGACCGGGGCCGTGTCCTACGAGCAGTACTTC.

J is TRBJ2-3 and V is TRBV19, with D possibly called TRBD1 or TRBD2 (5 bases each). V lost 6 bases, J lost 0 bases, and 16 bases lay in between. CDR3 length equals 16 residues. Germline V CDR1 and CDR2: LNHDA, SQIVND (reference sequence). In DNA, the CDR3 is TGTGCCAGTAGCCGGACCCGGGACGGAAGCACAGATACGCAGTATTTT. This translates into CASSRTRDGSTDTQYF.

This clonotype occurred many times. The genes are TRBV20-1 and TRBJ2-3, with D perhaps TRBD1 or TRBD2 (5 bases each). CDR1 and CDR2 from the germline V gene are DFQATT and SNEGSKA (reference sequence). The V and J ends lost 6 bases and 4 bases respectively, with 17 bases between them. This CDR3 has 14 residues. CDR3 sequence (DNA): TGCAGTGCGCGAGTCGGGACGTCATCAGATACGCAGTATTTT. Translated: CSARVGTSSDTQYF.

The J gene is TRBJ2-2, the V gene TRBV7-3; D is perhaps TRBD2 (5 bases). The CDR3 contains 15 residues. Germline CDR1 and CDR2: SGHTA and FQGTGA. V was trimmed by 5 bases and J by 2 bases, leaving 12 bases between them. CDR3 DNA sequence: TGTGCCAGCAGCGTCGGCCGGGAAAACACCGGGGAGCTGTTTTTT. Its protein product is CASSVGRENTGELFF. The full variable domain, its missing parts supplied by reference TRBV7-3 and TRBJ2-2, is GAGVSQTPSNKVTEKGKYVELRCDPISGHTALYWYRQSLGQGPEFLIYFQGTGAADDSGLPNDRFFAVRPEGSVSTLKIQRTERGDSAVYLCASSVGRENTGELFFGEGSRLTVL.

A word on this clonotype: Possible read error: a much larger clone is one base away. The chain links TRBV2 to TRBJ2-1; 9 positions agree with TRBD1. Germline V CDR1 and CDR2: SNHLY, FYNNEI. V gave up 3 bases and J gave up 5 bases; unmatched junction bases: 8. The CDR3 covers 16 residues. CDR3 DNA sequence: TGTGCCAGCAGTGATCGGACAGGGGCTAGCGACAATGAGCAGTTCTTC. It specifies CASSDRTGASDNEQFF. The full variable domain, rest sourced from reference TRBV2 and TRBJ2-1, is EPEVTQTPSHQVTQMGQEVILRCVPISNHLYFYWYRQILGQKVEFLVSFYNNEISEKSEIFDDQFSVERPDGSNFTLKIRSTKLEDSAMYFCASSDRTGASDNEQFFGPGTRLTVL.

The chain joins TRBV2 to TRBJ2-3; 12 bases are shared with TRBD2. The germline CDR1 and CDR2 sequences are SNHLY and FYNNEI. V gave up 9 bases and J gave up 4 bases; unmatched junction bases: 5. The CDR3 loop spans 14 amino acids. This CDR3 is CARGTSGYPDTQYF. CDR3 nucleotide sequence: TGTGCCAGAGGGACTAGCGGGTATCCAGATACGCAGTATTTT.

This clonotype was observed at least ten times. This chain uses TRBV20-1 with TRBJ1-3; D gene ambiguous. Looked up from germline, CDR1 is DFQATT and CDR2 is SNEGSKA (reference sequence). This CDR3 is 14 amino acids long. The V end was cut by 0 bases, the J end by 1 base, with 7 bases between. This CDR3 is CSARDGISGNTIYF. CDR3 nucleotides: TGCAGTGCTAGAGATGGCATTTCTGGAAACACCATATATTTT.

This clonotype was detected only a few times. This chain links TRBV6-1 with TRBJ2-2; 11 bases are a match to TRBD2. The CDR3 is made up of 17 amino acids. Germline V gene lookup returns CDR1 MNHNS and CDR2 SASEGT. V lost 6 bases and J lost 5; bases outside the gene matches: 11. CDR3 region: CASRPVSGRAGTGELFF. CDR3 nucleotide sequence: TGTGCCAGCAGGCCCGTTAGCGGGAGGGCCGGGACCGGGGAGCTGTTTTTT.

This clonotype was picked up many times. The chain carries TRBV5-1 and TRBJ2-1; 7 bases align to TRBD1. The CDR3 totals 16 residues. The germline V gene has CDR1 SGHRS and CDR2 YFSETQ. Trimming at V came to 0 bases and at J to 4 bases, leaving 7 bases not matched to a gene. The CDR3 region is CASSLGVGGAYNEQFF. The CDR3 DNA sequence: TGCGCCAGCAGCTTGGGTGTAGGGGGCGCTTACAATGAGCAGTTCTTC.

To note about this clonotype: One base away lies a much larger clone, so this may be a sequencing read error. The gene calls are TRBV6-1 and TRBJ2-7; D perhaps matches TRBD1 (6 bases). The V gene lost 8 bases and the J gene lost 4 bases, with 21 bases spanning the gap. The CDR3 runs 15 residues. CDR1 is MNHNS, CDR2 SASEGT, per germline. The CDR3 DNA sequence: TGTGCCAGCCGCCAACAGGGCCAGGGCCCTTACGAGCAGTACTTC. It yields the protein CASRQQGQGPYEQYF.

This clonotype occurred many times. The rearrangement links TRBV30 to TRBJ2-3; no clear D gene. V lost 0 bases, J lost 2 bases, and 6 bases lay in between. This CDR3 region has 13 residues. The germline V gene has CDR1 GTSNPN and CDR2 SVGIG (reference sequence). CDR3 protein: CAWSVRFTDTQYF. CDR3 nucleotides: TGTGCCTGGAGTGTGCGATTCACAGATACGCAGTATTTT.

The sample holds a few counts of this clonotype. The CDR3 coding sequence is TGTGCCAGCAGTAGCACCGGGACACCCTACAATGAGCAGTTCTTC. Protein sequence: CASSSTGTPYNEQFF. J is TRBJ2-1 and V is TRBV14, with D possibly being TRBD1 (6 bases). Germline-derived CDR1 and CDR2 are SGHDN and FVKESK. The CDR3 covers 15 residues. With 6 bases removed from V and 2 bases from J, the gap between germline ends came to 14 bases.

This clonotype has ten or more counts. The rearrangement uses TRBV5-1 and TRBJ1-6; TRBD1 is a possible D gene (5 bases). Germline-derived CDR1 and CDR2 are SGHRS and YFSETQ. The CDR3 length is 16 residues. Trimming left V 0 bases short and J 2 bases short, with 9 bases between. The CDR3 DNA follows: TGCGCCAGCAGCTTGGACGGGGGGACCTATAATTCACCCCTCCACTTT. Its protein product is CASSLDGGTYNSPLHF.

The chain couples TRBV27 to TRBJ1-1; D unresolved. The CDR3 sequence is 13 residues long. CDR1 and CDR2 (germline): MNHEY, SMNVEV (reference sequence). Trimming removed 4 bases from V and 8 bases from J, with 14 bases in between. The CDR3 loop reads CASSWSPVLEAFF. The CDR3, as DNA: TGTGCCAGCAGTTGGTCCCCGGTCCTCGAAGCTTTCTTT.

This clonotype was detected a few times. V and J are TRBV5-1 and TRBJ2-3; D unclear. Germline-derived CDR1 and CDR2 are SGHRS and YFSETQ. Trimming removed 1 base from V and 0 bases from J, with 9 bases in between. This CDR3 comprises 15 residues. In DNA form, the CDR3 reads TGCGCCAGCAGCTTGCCCCACACCAGCACAGATACGCAGTATTTT. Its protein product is CASSLPHTSTDTQYF.

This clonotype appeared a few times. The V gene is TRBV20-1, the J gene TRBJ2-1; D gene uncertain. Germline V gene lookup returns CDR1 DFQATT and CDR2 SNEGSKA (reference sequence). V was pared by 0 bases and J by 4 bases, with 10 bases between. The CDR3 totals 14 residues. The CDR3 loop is CSARDYQLYNEQFF. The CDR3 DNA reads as TGCAGTGCTAGAGATTACCAGCTATACAATGAGCAGTTCTTC.

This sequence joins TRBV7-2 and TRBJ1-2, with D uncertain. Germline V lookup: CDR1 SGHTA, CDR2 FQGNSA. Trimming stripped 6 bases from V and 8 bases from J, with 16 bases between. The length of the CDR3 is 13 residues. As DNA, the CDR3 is TGTGCCAGCAGGCGGCAGGAGATTGGGGGCTACACCTTC. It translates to CASRRQEIGGYTF.

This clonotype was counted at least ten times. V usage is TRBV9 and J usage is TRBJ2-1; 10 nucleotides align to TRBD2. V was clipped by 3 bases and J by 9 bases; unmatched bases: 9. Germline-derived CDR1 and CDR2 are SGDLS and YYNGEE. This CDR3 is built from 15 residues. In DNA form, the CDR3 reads TGTGCCAGCAGCGAAGCGGGAGGGCCGATTCTTGAGCAGTTCTTC. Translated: CASSEAGGPILEQFF.

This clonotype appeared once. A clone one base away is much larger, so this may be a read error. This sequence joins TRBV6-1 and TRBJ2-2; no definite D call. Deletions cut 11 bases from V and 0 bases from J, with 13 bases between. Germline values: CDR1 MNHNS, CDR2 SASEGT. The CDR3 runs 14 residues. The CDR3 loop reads CAGYLWANTGELFF. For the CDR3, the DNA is TGTGCCGGCTACTTATGGGCGAACACCGGGGAGCTGTTTTTT.

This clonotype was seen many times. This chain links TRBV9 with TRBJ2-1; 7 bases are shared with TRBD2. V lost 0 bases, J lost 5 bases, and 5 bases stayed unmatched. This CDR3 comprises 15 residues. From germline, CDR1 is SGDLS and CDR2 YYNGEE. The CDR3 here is CASSVGLAENNEQFF. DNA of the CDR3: TGTGCCAGCAGCGTAGGGCTAGCGGAAAACAATGAGCAGTTCTTC.